This T cell receptor (beta chain) was captured by sequencing in a study of OX40 agonist ivuxolimab in advanced cancers. At the level of the study: The patients' treatment was ivuxolimab, an agonistic anti-OX40 (CD134) antibody. General observations from the study: Compared with CD4+, CD8+ T cells on average had more expanded clones.

Details on this clone: As yet, its antigen is unknown.

Germline V gives CDR1 SGHDT, CDR2 YYEEEE. The CDR3 covers 12 residues. V lost 0 bases and J 7 bases, leaving 7 bases between the germline ends. The method was immunoSEQ multiplex PCR; TCRdb's version includes in-frame clones alone and lacks a portion of them. This sample yields over 65,000 clones, of which 92% are seen a single time; approximately 11% belongs to the top ten. The sample here was CD4+ or CD8+ T cells sorted from blood, taken in a trial of the OX40 agonist ivuxolimab. The chain couples TRBV5-6 to TRBJ1-1; no reliable D call. The source of this sequence is an adult with an advanced solid tumor such as melanoma, head and neck, liver or kidney cancer. CDR3 loop: CASSLGEFEAFF. The CDR3 DNA is TGTGCCAGCAGCTTGGGAGAGTTTGAAGCTTTCTTT.